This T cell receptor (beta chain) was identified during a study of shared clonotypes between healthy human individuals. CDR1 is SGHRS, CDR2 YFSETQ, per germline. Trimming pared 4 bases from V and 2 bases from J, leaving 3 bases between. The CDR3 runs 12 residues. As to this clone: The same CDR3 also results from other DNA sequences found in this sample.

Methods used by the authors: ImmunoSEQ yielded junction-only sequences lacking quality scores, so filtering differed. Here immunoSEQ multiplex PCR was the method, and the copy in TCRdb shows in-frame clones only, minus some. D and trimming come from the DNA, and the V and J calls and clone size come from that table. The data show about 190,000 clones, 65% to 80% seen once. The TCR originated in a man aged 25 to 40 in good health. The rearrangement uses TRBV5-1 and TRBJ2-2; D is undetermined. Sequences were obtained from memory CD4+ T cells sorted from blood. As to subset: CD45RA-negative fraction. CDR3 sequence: CASSLNTGELFF. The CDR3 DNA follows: TGCGCCAGCAGCCTAAACACCGGGGAGCTGTTTTTT.